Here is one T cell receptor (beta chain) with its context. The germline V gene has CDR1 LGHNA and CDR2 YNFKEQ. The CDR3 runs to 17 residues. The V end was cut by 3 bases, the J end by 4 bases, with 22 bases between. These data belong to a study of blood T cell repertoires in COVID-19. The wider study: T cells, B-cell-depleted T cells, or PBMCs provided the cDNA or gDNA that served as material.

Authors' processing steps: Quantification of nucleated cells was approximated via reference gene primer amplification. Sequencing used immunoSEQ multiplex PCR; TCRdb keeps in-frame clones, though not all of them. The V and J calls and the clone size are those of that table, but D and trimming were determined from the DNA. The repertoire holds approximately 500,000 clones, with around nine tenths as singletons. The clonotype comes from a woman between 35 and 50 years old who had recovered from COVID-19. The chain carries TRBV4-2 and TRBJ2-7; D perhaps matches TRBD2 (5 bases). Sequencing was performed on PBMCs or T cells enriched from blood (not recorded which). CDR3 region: CASSHPQRIRTRYEQYF. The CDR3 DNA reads TGTGCCAGCAGCCATCCCCAGAGGATAAGGACTCGGTACGAGCAGTACTTC.